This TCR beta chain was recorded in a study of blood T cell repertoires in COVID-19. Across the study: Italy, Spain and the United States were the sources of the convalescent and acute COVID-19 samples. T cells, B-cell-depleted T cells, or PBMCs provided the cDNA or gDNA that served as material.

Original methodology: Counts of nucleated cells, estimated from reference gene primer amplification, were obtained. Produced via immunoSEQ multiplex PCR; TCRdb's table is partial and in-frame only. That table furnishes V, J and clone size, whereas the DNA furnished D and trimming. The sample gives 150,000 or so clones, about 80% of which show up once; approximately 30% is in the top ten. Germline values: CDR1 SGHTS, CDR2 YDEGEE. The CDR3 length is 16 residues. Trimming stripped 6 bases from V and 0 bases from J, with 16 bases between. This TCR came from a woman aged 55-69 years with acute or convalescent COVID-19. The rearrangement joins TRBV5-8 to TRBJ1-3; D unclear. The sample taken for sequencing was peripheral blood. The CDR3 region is CASTHGPVISGNTIYF. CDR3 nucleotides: TGTGCCAGCACCCATGGGCCTGTTATCTCTGGAAACACCATATATTTT.